A single sample is the source of the 29 T cell receptor beta chains below, sequenced in a study of early T cells in non-severe SARS-CoV-2 infection. TCRdb re-called the 5' RACE reads through MiXCR, storing one row per CDR3 protein. The table lists about 60,000 distinct CDR3 sequences, about an eighth of them singletons, with roughly 4.2% in the top ten. The sample taken for sequencing was whole blood. Source of these receptors: an adult who was a healthcare worker with PCR-confirmed SARS-CoV-2 infection or an uninfected control (not recorded which).

This clonotype was observed many times. The CDR3 coding sequence is TGCAGCGCCGTTAGCGGGAGGAATAATGAGCAGTTCTTC. Protein product: CSAVSGRNNEQFF. V and J are TRBV29-1 and TRBJ2-1; TRBD2 matches at 10 bases. J was trimmed by 7 bases and V by 7 bases; bases with no gene match: 7. In germline, CDR1 is SQVTM, CDR2 ANQGSEA. The CDR3 is made up of 13 amino acids.

The chain couples TRBV7-6 to TRBJ2-5, with TRBD1 identical over 8 bases. This CDR3 is 15 amino acids long. After removal of 1 base from V and 4 bases from J, the junction contained 5 bases not matched to a gene. Germline CDR1 is SGHVS and CDR2 is FNYEAQ. CDR3 coding DNA: TGTGCCAGCAGCTTAGGGACAGGGTATTTAGAGACCCAGTACTTC. Residues: CASSLGTGYLETQYF.

The genes are TRBV5-1 and TRBJ2-1; TRBD1 might be the D (6 bases). The CDR3 sequence is 14 residues long. The germline V gene encodes CDR1 SGHRS and CDR2 YFSETQ. V was shortened by 0 bases and J by 9 bases, with 13 bases between the two germline ends. CDR3 DNA: TGCGCCAGCAGCTTGGAAAGGGGGTCGACTGAGCAGTTCTTC. Translation: CASSLERGSTEQFF.

The table lists this clonotype with many counts. The chain recombines TRBV5-1 with TRBJ2-7; D may be TRBD1 or TRBD2 (5 bases each). CDR1 SGHRS and CDR2 YFSETQ come from the germline V gene. V was trimmed by 4 bases and J by 3 bases, leaving 8 bases between them. The CDR3 totals 12 residues. As DNA, the CDR3 is TGCGCCAGCAGCAAGGGGAGCTACGAGCAGTACTTC. Amino acid sequence: CASSKGSYEQYF.

This clonotype has only a few counts. The chain has TRBV28 and TRBJ2-3; D unresolved. The germline V gene encodes CDR1 MDHEN and CDR2 SYDVKM. The CDR3 has 11 amino acids. Deletions cut 2 bases from V and 10 bases from J, with 7 bases between. CDR3: CASSLGLAQYF. The CDR3 nucleotides read TGTGCCAGCAGTTTAGGTTTGGCGCAGTATTTT. Filled out from reference TRBV28 and TRBJ2-3, the complete variable domain reads DVKVTQSSRYLVKRTGEKVFLECVQDMDHENMFWYRQDPGLGLRLIYFSYDVKMKEKGDIPEGYSVSREKKERFSLILESASTNQTSMYLCASSLGLAQYFGPGTRLTVL.

The chain uses TRBV27 and TRBJ1-2; 9 positions agree with TRBD1. This CDR3 contains 16 residues. V trimming: 6 bases; J trimming: 4 bases; junction bases outside the gene matches: 12. Per germline, CDR1 MNHEY and CDR2 SMNVEV (reference sequence). The CDR3 region has the DNA TGTGCCAGCAGCCCTAATACCGGGACAGGGTTCTATGGCTACACCTTC. Protein: CASSPNTGTGFYGYTF.

This clonotype was detected many times. The chain recombines TRBV28 with TRBJ2-1; 8 bases are a match to TRBD2. CDR1 MDHEN and CDR2 SYDVKM come from the germline V gene. The CDR3 loop spans 15 amino acids. J was trimmed by 7 bases and V by 5 bases; bases with no gene match: 10. This CDR3 reads CASSQPTSEGNEQFF. The CDR3, as DNA: TGTGCCAGCAGTCAACCGACTAGCGAGGGGAATGAGCAGTTCTTC. Full variable domain (missing parts from reference TRBV28 and TRBJ2-1): DVKVTQSSRYLVKRTGEKVFLECVQDMDHENMFWYRQDPGLGLRLIYFSYDVKMKEKGDIPEGYSVSREKKERFSLILESASTNQTSMYLCASSQPTSEGNEQFFGPGTRLTVL.

Ten or more counts support this clonotype. The rearrangement uses TRBV11-1 and TRBJ2-3, with D unclear. The CDR3 spans 14 residues. The germline V gene encodes CDR1 SGHAT and CDR2 FQDESV (reference sequence). V lost 2 bases to trimming and J lost 3 bases, with 9 bases between them. CDR3 coding DNA: TGTGCCAGCAGCTTATCTTTTGCGACAGATACGCAGTATTTT. Translating gives CASSLSFATDTQYF. Variable domain in full (rest from reference TRBV11-1 and TRBJ2-3): EAEVAQSPRYKITEKSQAVAFWCDPISGHATLYWYRQILGQGPELLVQFQDESVVDDSQLPKDRFSAERLKGVDSTLKIQPAELGDSAMYLCASSLSFATDTQYFGPGTRLTVL.

The rearrangement links TRBV5-1 to TRBJ2-1; D is undetermined. This CDR3 is 16 amino acids long. Germline values: CDR1 SGHRS, CDR2 YFSETQ. The ends were cut back, 4 bases at V and 2 bases at J, with 16 bases in the middle. This CDR3 is CASSLSPLPPYNEQFF. CDR3 nucleotide sequence: TGCGCCAGCAGCCTTAGTCCTCTGCCCCCCTACAATGAGCAGTTCTTC.

The chain is built from TRBV29-1 and TRBJ2-3; TRBD1 matches 9 bases. CDR1 is SQVTM and CDR2 is ANQGSEA in the germline V gene. This CDR3 comprises 15 residues. Trimming at V came to 4 bases and at J to 1 base, leaving 6 bases not matched to a gene. The CDR3 protein is CSVVPDRGGTDTQYF. CDR3 coding DNA: TGCAGCGTTGTGCCGGACAGGGGTGGCACAGATACGCAGTATTTT.

This clonotype was detected ten times or more. The chain recombines TRBV3-1 with TRBJ2-7; TRBD2 is a possible D gene (5 bases). This CDR3 has 14 residues. Trimming took off 5 bases at V and 6 bases at J, with 17 bases between the two ends. Per germline, CDR1 LGHDT and CDR2 YNNKEL (reference sequence). This CDR3 reads CASSADFHGVEQYF. The CDR3 coding sequence is TGTGCCAGCAGCGCGGACTTCCATGGGGTCGAGCAGTACTTC.

This clonotype was found a few times. The CDR3, as DNA: TGCGCCAGCAGCCAAGTAGGGCTGACTAGCGGGGCCTACGAGCAGTACTTC. Amino acid sequence: CASSQVGLTSGAYEQYF. This chain uses TRBV4-1 with TRBJ2-7; 11 nucleotides line up with TRBD2. Germline CDR1 reads MGHRA; CDR2 reads YSYEKL. CDR3 size: 17 residues. V shed 1 base and J 2 bases; nucleotides not matched to a gene: 7.

The V call is TRBV29-1, the J call TRBJ2-2, with 12 positions matching TRBD1. CDR1 SQVTM and CDR2 ANQGSEA come from the germline V gene. The CDR3 runs to 15 residues. The V segment lost 3 bases and the J segment 4 bases; nucleotides outside the gene matches: 3. In DNA form, the CDR3 reads TGCAGCGTTGAGGGACAGGGGGCAGGCACCGGGGAGCTGTTTTTT. It translates to CSVEGQGAGTGELFF.

V gene TRBV7-9 combines with J gene TRBJ1-4, with a weak D call TRBD1 (6 bases). The CDR3 runs 14 residues. In germline, CDR1 is SEHNR, CDR2 FQNEAQ (reference sequence). The V and J ends lost 4 bases and 4 bases respectively, with 10 bases between them. Here the CDR3 DNA reads TGTGCCAGCAGCTCGAGGACAGATAATGAAAAACTGTTTTTT. Residues: CASSSRTDNEKLFF.

The chain uses TRBV5-1 and TRBJ2-3, with unresolved D. Trimming stripped 2 bases from V and 6 bases from J, with 10 bases between. Germline V lookup: CDR1 SGHRS, CDR2 YFSETQ. CDR3 length: 13 residues. The CDR3 DNA sequence: TGCGCCAGCAGCTTCGAGTTCGGGGATACGCAGTATTTT. This gives the protein CASSFEFGDTQYF.

The V call is TRBV28, the J call TRBJ2-1; 9 positions match TRBD1. After removal of 5 bases from V and 6 bases from J, the junction contained 8 bases not matched to a gene. This CDR3 is 15 amino acids long. Germline lookup yields CDR1 MDHEN and CDR2 SYDVKM. The CDR3 sequence: CASSTTGGRGNEQFF. The CDR3 DNA is TGTGCCAGCAGTACTACAGGGGGCAGGGGCAATGAGCAGTTCTTC.

This clonotype was seen many times. The V gene is TRBV11-2, the J gene TRBJ1-2; possible D gene TRBD1, 5 bases. The V end lost 2 bases, the J end lost 0 bases, and 10 bases lay between the germline ends. CDR1 SGHAT and CDR2 FQNNGV come from the germline V gene. CDR3 size: 15 residues. DNA for the CDR3: TGTGCCAGCAGCTTAAGGGCGGGGGCTAACTATGGCTACACCTTC. Protein product: CASSLRAGANYGYTF.

The rearrangement uses TRBV12-2 and TRBJ2-2; the tabulated D call, TRBD1, remains unverified against the DNA. TRBV12-2 is termed a pseudogene. The CDR3 is 20 amino acids. Here the CDR3 reads CASRLESSPTGAPYTGELFF. The CDR3 region has the DNA TGTGCAAGTCGCTTAGAGTCTTCTCCCACGGGGGCACCTTACACCGGGGAGCTGTTTTTT.

This chain links TRBV5-4 with TRBJ2-3, with D perhaps TRBD1 (6 bases). Germline CDR1 SGHNT, CDR2 YYREEE (reference sequence). Trimming took off 9 bases at V and 5 bases at J, with 19 bases between the two ends. The CDR3 covers 14 residues. This CDR3 is CATHRAGDKDTQYF. CDR3 in DNA: TGTGCCACCCATCGGGCAGGGGATAAAGATACGCAGTATTTT.

This clonotype was seen many times. The gene calls are TRBV6-2 or TRBV6-3 and TRBJ2-2; 9 bases map to TRBD1. Trimming took 5 bases from V and 1 from J; bases not matched to a gene: 11. The germline V gene has CDR1 MNHEY and CDR2 SVGEGT. CDR3 length: 18 amino acids. The chain's CDR3 is CASSPLSRQGENTGELFF. As DNA, the CDR3 is TGTGCCAGCAGTCCCCTTTCCCGACAGGGGGAGAACACCGGGGAGCTGTTTTTT.

This clonotype has a handful of counts. The genes are TRBV29-1 and TRBJ1-1; a weak D match, TRBD1 (5 bases). This CDR3 comprises 14 residues. The V gene lost 4 bases and the J gene lost 1 base, with 13 bases spanning the gap. Per germline, CDR1 SQVTM and CDR2 ANQGSEA. The CDR3 bases are TGCAGCGTTGTCTTGTTTGGGGGGAACACTGAAGCTTTCTTT. Translation: CSVVLFGGNTEAFF.

This clonotype was seen at least ten times. V gene TRBV29-1 combines with J gene TRBJ2-5; D is unresolved. The CDR3 has 12 amino acids. V dropped 3 bases and J dropped 0 bases, with 5 bases sitting between them. Germline V gene data show CDR1 as SQVTM and CDR2 as ANQGSEA. Written as DNA, the CDR3 is TGCAGCGTTGAGCCGTACCAAGAGACCCAGTACTTC. The encoded protein is CSVEPYQETQYF.

In this sample, this clonotype turned up many times. V and J are TRBV11-2 and TRBJ2-2; D is undetermined. Trimming shortened V by 5 bases and J by 6 bases, and 4 bases separated the two germline ends. Germline V gives CDR1 SGHAT, CDR2 FQNNGV. This CDR3 has 11 residues. CDR3 coding DNA: TGTGCCAGCAGCGACTCCGGGGAGCTGTTTTTT. It encodes CASSDSGELFF. The full variable domain, its missing parts supplied by reference TRBV11-2 and TRBJ2-2, is EAGVAQSPRYKIIEKRQSVAFWCNPISGHATLYWYQQILGQGPKLLIQFQNNGVVDDSQLPKDRFSAERLKGVDSTLKIQPAKLEDSAVYLCASSDSGELFFGEGSRLTVL.

In this sample, this clonotype turned up many times. CDR3 region: CASSRDSVMWGEQFF. For the CDR3, the DNA is TGTGCCAGCAGCCGGGACTCTGTAATGTGGGGTGAGCAGTTCTTC. The J gene is TRBJ2-1, the V gene TRBV7-2; D is possibly TRBD2 (6 bases). V was cut by 5 bases and J by 9 bases, with 20 bases left in between. CDR3 length equals 15 residues. In germline, CDR1 is SGHTA, CDR2 FQGNSA.

The chain employs TRBV11-2 and TRBJ1-6; 7 bases agree with TRBD1. The CDR3 contains 14 residues. Germline trimming cut 5 bases from V and 8 bases from J; bases unmatched to any gene: 6. The germline CDR1 and CDR2 sequences are SGHAT and FQNNGV. In nucleotides, the CDR3 is TGTGCCAGCAGCCCGGACAGGTCGGATTCACCCCTCCACTTT. This translates into CASSPDRSDSPLHF.

In its sample, this clonotype was seen many times. This chain uses TRBV29-1 with TRBJ2-7, with D possibly matching TRBD1 (5 bases). The germline V gene has CDR1 SQVTM and CDR2 ANQGSEA. The CDR3 consists of 11 residues. Trimming cost V 4 bases and J 6 bases, with 10 bases left between them. CDR3 in amino acids: CSVAWGPEQYF. The CDR3 region has the DNA TGCAGCGTTGCTTGGGGCCCCGAGCAGTACTTC.

This chain joins TRBV11-2 and TRBJ2-1, with 12 bases matching TRBD2. Germline CDR1 SGHAT, CDR2 FQNNGV. This CDR3 has 15 amino acids. V was pared by 5 bases and J by 7 bases, with 6 bases of the junction left unmatched. DNA for the CDR3: TGTGCCAGCAGCATTCGACTAGCGGGAGATAATGAGCAGTTCTTC. This encodes CASSIRLAGDNEQFF.

This clonotype was picked up many times. The gene calls are TRBV27 and TRBJ2-1, with 11 bases lining up with TRBD1. From germline, CDR1 is MNHEY and CDR2 SMNVEV (reference sequence). This CDR3 contains 14 residues. The V segment lost 3 bases and the J segment 7 bases; nucleotides outside the gene matches: 2. The CDR3 DNA reads as TGTGCCAGCAGTTTGGGACAGGGGGGGAATGAGCAGTTCTTC. The encoded protein is CASSLGQGGNEQFF.

This clonotype was recorded at least ten times. The chain carries TRBV12-3 or TRBV12-4 and TRBJ1-2; 7 bases line up with TRBD1. The CDR3 runs 15 residues. The V and J ends lost 5 bases and 6 bases, in that order; junction bases with no gene match: 12. In DNA form, the CDR3 reads TGTGCCAGCAGTAGGACAGGAGGGGGATTTGATGGCTACACCTTC. Translation: CASSRTGGGFDGYTF.